Following are 10 T cell receptor beta chains from one sample sequenced in a study of shared clonotypes between healthy human individuals. TCRdb keeps only in-frame clones here, not all; method: immunoSEQ multiplex PCR. The repertoire consists of 2 million to 2.5 million clones, with approximately 90% occurring once and the leading ten covering approximately 0.39%. The sample taken for sequencing was naive CD4+ T cells from PBMCs. Subset reported: CD45RA+ positively selected. Receptors were obtained from a man aged 18 to 35 in good health. Some clones in this sample may be carry-over from other donors' samples.

The CDR3 is CASSPSGGVVYNEQFF. CDR3 coding DNA: TGTGCCAGCAGCCCTAGCGGAGGAGTGGTCTACAATGAGCAGTTCTTC. The rearrangement links TRBV7-6 to TRBJ2-1, with 7 bases lining up with TRBD2. The junction had 10 bases not matched to a gene; V was cut back by 5 bases and J by 3 bases. Germline lookup yields CDR1 SGHVS and CDR2 FNYEAQ. This CDR3 is 16 amino acids long. Full variable domain (rest looked up from reference TRBV7-6 and TRBJ2-1): GAGVSQSPRYKVTKRGQDVALRCDPISGHVSLYWYRQALGQGPEFLTYFNYEAQQDKSGLPNDRFSAERPEGSISTLTIQRTEQRDSAMYRCASSPSGGVVYNEQFFGPGTRLTVL.

This chain's CDR3 is CASSPTGGAGEAFF. In nucleotides, the CDR3 is TGTGCCAGCAGTCCCACAGGGGGCGCGGGTGAAGCTTTCTTT. The chain uses TRBV28 and TRBJ1-1; TRBD1 matches at 9 bases. Germline V gene data show CDR1 as MDHEN and CDR2 as SYDVKM. The trim removed 5 bases at V and 7 bases at J, leaving 8 bases unmatched. CDR3 size: 14 residues.

This clone has just one count. Other DNA variants within this sample encode the same CDR3. V and J are TRBV18 and TRBJ2-1; 10 bases are shared with TRBD2. The V and J ends lost 0 bases and 8 bases, in that order; junction bases with no gene match: 4. The CDR3 is made up of 15 amino acids. Germline CDR1 reads KGHSH; CDR2 reads LQKENI. Written as DNA, the CDR3 is TGTGCCAGCTCACCACCTAGCGGGAGGTCTGATGAGCAGTTCTTC. Translated: CASSPPSGRSDEQFF.

The CDR3 protein is CAWAAGGRREQYF. CDR3 sequence (DNA): TGTGCCTGGGCCGCCGGGGGCCGTAGAGAGCAGTACTTC. J is TRBJ2-7 and V is TRBV30; D assignment may be TRBD1 or TRBD2 (6 bases each). The germline V gene encodes CDR1 GTSNPN and CDR2 SVGIG (reference sequence). The V end was cut by 5 bases, the J end by 7 bases, with 18 bases between. CDR3 length equals 13 residues.

The chain recombines TRBV6-5 with TRBJ1-1; D is ambiguous. The germline CDR1 and CDR2 sequences are MNHEY and SVGAGI. V gave up 2 bases and J gave up 0 bases, with 10 bases separating them. This CDR3 contains 15 residues. CDR3 in amino acids: CASSYAGGMNTEAFF. The DNA of the CDR3 is TGTGCCAGCAGTTACGCGGGAGGGATGAACACTGAAGCTTTCTTT.

The CDR3 region is CASSSDEQFF. CDR3 nucleotides: TGTGCCAGCAGCTCGGATGAGCAGTTCTTC. The genes are TRBV6-6 and TRBJ2-1; D call uncertain. Trimming pared 6 bases from V and 8 bases from J, leaving 5 bases between. Germline CDR1 is MNHNY and CDR2 is SVGAGI (reference sequence). This CDR3 has 10 amino acids.

The chain is built from TRBV7-9 and TRBJ2-2; 9 bases match TRBD1. The V and J ends lost 1 base and 4 bases, in that order; junction bases with no gene match: 7. Germline lookup yields CDR1 SEHNR and CDR2 FQNEAQ (reference sequence). The CDR3 totals 17 residues. The CDR3 loop reads CASSLDRWDRATGELFF. The CDR3 bases are TGTGCCAGCAGCTTAGACCGTTGGGACAGGGCCACCGGGGAGCTGTTTTTT.

This clone came up once. DNA of the CDR3: TGTGCCACCAGCAGAGATGGTCCCCGTAACGAGCAGTACTTC. It yields the protein CATSRDGPRNEQYF. The chain joins TRBV15 to TRBJ2-7; the D is unclear. The CDR3 sequence is 14 residues long. Per germline, CDR1 LNHNV and CDR2 YYDKDF (reference sequence). The V gene lost 0 bases and the J gene lost 5 bases, with 11 bases spanning the gap.

This chain links TRBV6-1 with TRBJ2-6; a weak D match, TRBD2 (5 bases). V lost 2 bases, J lost 1 base, and 12 bases lay in between. This CDR3 is 17 amino acids long. Looked up from germline, CDR1 is MNHNS and CDR2 is SASEGT. The DNA of the CDR3 is TGTGCCAGCAGTGAATGGGAGAGAGAGTCTGGGGCCAACGTCCTGACTTTC. Amino acids: CASSEWERESGANVLTF.

The chain has TRBV30 and TRBJ1-6; D uncertain. The CDR3 runs to 13 residues. The germline V gene encodes CDR1 GTSNPN and CDR2 SVGIG (reference sequence). The CDR3 DNA reads as TGTGGTGTAGCCCCTGTCGCGACCTCACCCCTCCACTTT. This codes for CGVAPVATSPLHF.